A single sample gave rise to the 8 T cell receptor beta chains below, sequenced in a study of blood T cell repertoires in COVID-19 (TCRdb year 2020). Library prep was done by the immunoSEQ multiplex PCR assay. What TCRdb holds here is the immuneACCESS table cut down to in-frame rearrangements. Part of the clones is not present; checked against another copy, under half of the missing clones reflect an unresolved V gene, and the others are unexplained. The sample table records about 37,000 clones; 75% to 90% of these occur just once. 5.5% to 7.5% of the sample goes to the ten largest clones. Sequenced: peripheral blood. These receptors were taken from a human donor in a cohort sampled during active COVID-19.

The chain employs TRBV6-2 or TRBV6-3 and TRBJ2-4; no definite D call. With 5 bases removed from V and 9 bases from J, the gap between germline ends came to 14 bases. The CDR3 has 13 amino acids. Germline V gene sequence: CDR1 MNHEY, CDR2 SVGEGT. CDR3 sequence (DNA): TGTGCCAGCAGTCCAGACCTCCCGGGCATTCAGTACTTC. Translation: CASSPDLPGIQYF.

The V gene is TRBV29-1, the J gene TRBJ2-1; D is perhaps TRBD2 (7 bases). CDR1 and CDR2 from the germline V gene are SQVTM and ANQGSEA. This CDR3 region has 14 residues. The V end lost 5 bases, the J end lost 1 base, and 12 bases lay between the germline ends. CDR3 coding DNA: TGCAGCGTTCTAGGGGGGGCATCCTACAATGAGCAGTTCTTC. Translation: CSVLGGASYNEQFF.

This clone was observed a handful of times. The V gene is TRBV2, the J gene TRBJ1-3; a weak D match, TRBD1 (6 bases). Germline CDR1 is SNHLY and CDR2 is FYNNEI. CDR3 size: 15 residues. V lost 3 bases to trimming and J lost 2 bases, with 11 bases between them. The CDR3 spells CASSDRGSAGNTIYF. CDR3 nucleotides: TGTGCCAGCAGTGACAGGGGTAGCGCTGGAAACACCATATATTTT.

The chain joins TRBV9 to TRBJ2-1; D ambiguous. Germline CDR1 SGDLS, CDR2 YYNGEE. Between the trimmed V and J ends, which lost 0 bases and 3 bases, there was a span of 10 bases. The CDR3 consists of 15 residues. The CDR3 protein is CASSVGAENYNEQFF. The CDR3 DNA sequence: TGTGCCAGCAGCGTAGGGGCAGAGAACTACAATGAGCAGTTCTTC.

The CDR3 region is CSSDRSGTQYF. Here the CDR3 DNA reads TGCAGCTCTGACAGGTCGGGGACCCAGTACTTC. The V gene is TRBV29-1, the J gene TRBJ2-5; possibly TRBD1 for D (6 bases). Between the trimmed V and J ends, which lost 8 bases and 7 bases, there was a span of 14 bases. The CDR3 consists of 11 residues. From germline, CDR1 is SQVTM and CDR2 ANQGSEA.

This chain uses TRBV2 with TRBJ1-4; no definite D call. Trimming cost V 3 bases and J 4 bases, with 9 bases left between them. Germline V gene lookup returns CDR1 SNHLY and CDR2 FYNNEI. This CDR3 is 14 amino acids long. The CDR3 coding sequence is TGTGCCAGCAGTGAGGGAGTCCTTAATGAAAAACTGTTTTTT. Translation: CASSEGVLNEKLFF.

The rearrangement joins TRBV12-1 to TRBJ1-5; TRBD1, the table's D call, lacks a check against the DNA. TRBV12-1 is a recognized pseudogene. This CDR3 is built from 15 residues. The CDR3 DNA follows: TGTGCCAGCAGGGGGGGGGACAGGCCGAATCAGCCCCAGCATTTT. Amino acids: CASRGGDRPNQPQHF.

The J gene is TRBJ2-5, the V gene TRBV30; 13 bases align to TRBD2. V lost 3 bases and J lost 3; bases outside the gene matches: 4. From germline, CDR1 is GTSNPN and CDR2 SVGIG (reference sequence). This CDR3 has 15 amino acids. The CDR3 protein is CAWSGTSGAKETQYF. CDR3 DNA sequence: TGTGCCTGGAGCGGGACTAGCGGGGCTAAAGAGACCCAGTACTTC.